These 7 T cell receptor beta chains came from one sample sequenced in a study of cytomegalovirus exposure and HLA in healthy donors. The PCR employed 60 Vbeta primers together with 13 Jbeta primers. Libraries were prepared by immunoSEQ multiplex PCR; TCRdb keeps only in-frame clonotypes and omits some of them. The table records around 95,000 clones, about 80% of them present only once. The sample taken for sequencing was PBMCs. The receptors here all came from a man aged 30 to 45 in good health and CMV-seropositive.

This rearrangement joins TRBV28 to TRBJ1-5, with D tentatively TRBD1 (6 bases). The CDR3 is made up of 13 amino acids. V dropped 6 bases and J dropped 4 bases, with 10 bases sitting between them. Per the germline V gene, CDR1 is MDHEN and CDR2 is SYDVKM. The CDR3 protein is CASSTGWNQPQHF. The DNA for the CDR3 is TGTGCCAGCAGCACAGGGTGGAATCAGCCCCAGCATTTT.

The chain joins TRBV6-5 to TRBJ2-7; TRBD1 aligns across 7 bases. The V gene's germline CDR1 is MNHEY and CDR2 SVGAGI. V shed 6 bases and J 1 base; nucleotides not matched to a gene: 9. The CDR3 is 15 residues long. CDR3 loop: CASRPPPGQSYEQYF. CDR3 coding DNA: TGTGCCAGCAGACCACCTCCGGGACAGTCCTACGAGCAGTACTTC.

The chain has TRBV15 and TRBJ1-2; tentatively, D is TRBD1 (5 bases). Germline V CDR1 and CDR2: LNHNV, YYDKDF (reference sequence). The CDR3 sequence is 13 residues long. The ends were cut back, 4 bases at V and 1 base at J, with 7 bases in the middle. The chain's CDR3 is CATSTRGNYGYTF. The CDR3 nucleotides are TGTGCCACCAGCACAAGGGGTAACTATGGCTACACCTTC. Complete variable domain (other parts from reference TRBV15 and TRBJ1-2): DAMVIQNPRYQVTQFGKPVTLSCSQTLNHNVMYWYQQKSSQAPKLLFHYYDKDFNNEADTPDNFQSRRPNTSFCFLDIRSPGLGDTAMYLCATSTRGNYGYTFGSGTRLTVV.

This rearrangement joins TRBV6-1 to TRBJ2-2; TRBD1 matches at 8 bases. V lost 0 bases to trimming and J lost 1 base; unmatched junction nucleotides: 4. Germline V gives CDR1 MNHNS, CDR2 SASEGT. The CDR3 is 17 residues long. The CDR3: CASSEAWTGMNTGELFF. The CDR3 DNA sequence: TGTGCCAGCAGTGAAGCGTGGACAGGGATGAACACCGGGGAGCTGTTTTTT.

This clone was counted once. V and J are TRBV6-4 and TRBJ2-7; 8 nucleotides align to TRBD2. The ends lost 8 bases at V and 3 bases at J; junction bases unmatched: 12. Germline values: CDR1 MRHNA, CDR2 SNTAGT. The CDR3 spans 15 residues. The CDR3 spells CASGTRAGARYEQYF. The CDR3 DNA sequence: TGTGCCAGCGGAACCCGAGCGGGGGCCCGCTACGAGCAGTACTTC.

The chain combines TRBV6-5 with TRBJ1-4, with TRBD1 as a possible D gene (5 bases). The CDR3 totals 15 residues. The germline gives CDR1 MNHEY, CDR2 SVGAGI. With 6 bases removed from V and 0 bases from J, the gap between germline ends came to 11 bases. The DNA for the CDR3 is TGTGCCAGCAGGACAGACCCTTCAACTAATGAAAAACTGTTTTTT. Translating it yields CASRTDPSTNEKLFF.

J is TRBJ2-3 and V is TRBV28; 11 bases line up with TRBD2. CDR3 length equals 15 residues. Germline-derived CDR1 and CDR2 are MDHEN and SYDVKM. V dropped 5 bases and J dropped 1; count of bases not matched to a gene: 2. Here the CDR3 DNA reads TGTGCCAGCAGTCTACTAGCGGGGGGCACAGATACGCAGTATTTT. It codes for CASSLLAGGTDTQYF.